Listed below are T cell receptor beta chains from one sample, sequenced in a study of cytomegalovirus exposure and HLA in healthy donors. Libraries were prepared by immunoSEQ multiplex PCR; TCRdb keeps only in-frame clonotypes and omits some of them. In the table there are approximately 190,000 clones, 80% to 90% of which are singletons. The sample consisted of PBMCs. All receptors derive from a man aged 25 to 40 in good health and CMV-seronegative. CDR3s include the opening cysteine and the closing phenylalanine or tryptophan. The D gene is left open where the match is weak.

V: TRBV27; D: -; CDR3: CASSLSRLVGDTQYF
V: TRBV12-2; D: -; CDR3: CASRLNRRLRGWPQETQYF
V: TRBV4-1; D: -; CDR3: CASSQGFGRRGETQYF
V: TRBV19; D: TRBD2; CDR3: CASSIRTSGRATKQYF
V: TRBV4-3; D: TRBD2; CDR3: CASSLGGAATGELFF
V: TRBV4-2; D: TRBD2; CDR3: CASSQAGTSGYEQYF
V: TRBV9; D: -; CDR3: CASSSRRALIYNEQFF
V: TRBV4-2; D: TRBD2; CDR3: CASSQDLTSVYEQYF
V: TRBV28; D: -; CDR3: CASSRVFNEQFF
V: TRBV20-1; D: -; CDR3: CSASGAYEQYF
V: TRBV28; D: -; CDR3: CASSLRGSGKYYEQYF
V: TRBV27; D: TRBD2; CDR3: CASSLFTSGGSRDTQYF
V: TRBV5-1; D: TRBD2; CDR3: CASSLGLAAGELFF
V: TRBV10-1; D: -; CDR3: CASTARVPWGTDTQYF
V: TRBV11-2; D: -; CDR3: CASSFERLAGEQYF
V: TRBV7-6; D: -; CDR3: CASRGGGLGYTF
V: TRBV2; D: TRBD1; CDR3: CASNTGTGFYEQYF
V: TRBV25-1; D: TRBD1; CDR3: CASSGDRAFVYGYTF
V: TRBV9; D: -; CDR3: CASSVGVRDIQYF
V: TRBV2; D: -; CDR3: CASSPKQSTEAFF
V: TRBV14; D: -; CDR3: CASSQLSGKRDAGNTIYF
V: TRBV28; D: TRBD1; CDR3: CASSYRGEIYGYTF
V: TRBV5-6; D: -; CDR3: CASSPVQANGYTF
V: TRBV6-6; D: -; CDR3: CASSYPENTEAFF
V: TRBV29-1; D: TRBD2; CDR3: CSVSGLVGPYEQYF
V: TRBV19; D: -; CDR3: CASRSSRRDTQYF
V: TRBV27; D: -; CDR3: CASSAGRSTEAFF
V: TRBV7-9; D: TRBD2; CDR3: CASSPGSGISYEQYF
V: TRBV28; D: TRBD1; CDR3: CASSFQDRANYGYTF
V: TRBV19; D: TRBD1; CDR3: CASSPGTVYGYTF
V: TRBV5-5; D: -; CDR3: CASSLPGNTEAFF
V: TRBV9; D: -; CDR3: CASSALGGDYGYTF
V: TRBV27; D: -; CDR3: CASSLSRNTEAFF
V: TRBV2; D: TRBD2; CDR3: CASSVDSGIETQYF
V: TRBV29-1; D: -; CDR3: CSVEWAGMDIQYF
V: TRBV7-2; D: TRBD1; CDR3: CASSFGQGAANEQYF
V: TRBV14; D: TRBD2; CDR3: CASSVAGGSLEQYF
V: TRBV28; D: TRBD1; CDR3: CASSLGTAPEAFF
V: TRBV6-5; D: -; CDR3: CASSPTSSNEQFF
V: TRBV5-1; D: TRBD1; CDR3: CASSYYTGQGARGANVLTF
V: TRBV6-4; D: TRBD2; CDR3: CASSERAYGGEQFF
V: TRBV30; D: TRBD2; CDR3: CAWRPSPGLATDEQFF
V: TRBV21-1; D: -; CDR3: CASSLRVGAGYTF
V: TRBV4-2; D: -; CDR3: CASSPNAGQLGGELFF
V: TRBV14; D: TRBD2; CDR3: CASRRSGRASDEQFF
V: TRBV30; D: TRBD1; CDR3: CAWGTGTGGWETQYF
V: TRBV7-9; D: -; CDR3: CARALRPWAYNEQFF
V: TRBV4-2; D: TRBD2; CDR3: CASSLTGTSGGYGDEQFF
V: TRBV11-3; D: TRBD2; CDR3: CASSLAGGDYNEQFF
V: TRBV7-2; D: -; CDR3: CASSLDRGGYEQFF
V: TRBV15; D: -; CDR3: CATSRDQRPSGNTIYF
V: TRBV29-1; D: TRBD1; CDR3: CSVAWTGDRNQPQHF